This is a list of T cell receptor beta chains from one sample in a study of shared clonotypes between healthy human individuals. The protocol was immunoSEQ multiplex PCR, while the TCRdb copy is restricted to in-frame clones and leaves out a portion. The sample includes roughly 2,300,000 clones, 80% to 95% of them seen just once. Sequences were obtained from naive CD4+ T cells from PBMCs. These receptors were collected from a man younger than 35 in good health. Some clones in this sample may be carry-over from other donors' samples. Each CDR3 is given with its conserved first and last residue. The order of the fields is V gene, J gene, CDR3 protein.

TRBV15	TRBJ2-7	CATSRDASSGTREQYF
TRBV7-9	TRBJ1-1	CASSLREIQGTEAFF
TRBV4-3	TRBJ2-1	CASSQDVVGTSGYNEQFF
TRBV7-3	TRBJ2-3	CASSLIAAGAGGDTQYF
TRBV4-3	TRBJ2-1	CASSQEPRSNEQFF
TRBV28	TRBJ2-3	CASGGYTQYF
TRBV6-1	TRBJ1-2	CASSPGSANYGYTF
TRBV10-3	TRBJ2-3	CATGHSFTDTQYF
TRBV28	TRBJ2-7	CASSPGTSGPWVYEQYF
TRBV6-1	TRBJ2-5	CASSRDRGAGTQYF
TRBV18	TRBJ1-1	CASSPPSSGRTEAFF
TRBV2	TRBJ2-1	CASSIAASSYNEQFF